This entry lists 18 T cell receptor beta chains sequenced from one sample in a study of cytomegalovirus exposure and HLA in healthy donors. PCR was performed using 60 Vbeta and 13 Jbeta primers. Clones were read by immunoSEQ multiplex PCR, and TCRdb kept only the in-frame ones, dropping some. The table includes 90,000 or so clones, just under 70% detected once. Sequenced material: PBMCs. The receptors here all came from a man aged 45 to 65 in good health and CMV-seronegative.

This rearrangement joins TRBV11-2 to TRBJ1-1; D may be TRBD1 (5 bases). Germline V lookup: CDR1 SGHAT, CDR2 FQNNGV. Trimming stripped 4 bases from V and 6 bases from J, with 21 bases between. The CDR3 totals 16 residues. The CDR3 protein is CASSSNLGGKKAEAFF. CDR3 coding DNA: TGTGCCAGCAGCTCCAATCTCGGGGGGAAAAAGGCTGAAGCTTTCTTT.

The genes are TRBV6-5 and TRBJ1-5; perhaps TRBD1 as D (5 bases). Trimming took 6 bases from V and 2 from J, leaving 5 bases between them. This CDR3 comprises 12 residues. Germline values: CDR1 MNHEY, CDR2 SVGAGI. The CDR3 reads CASRQGNQPQHF. CDR3 nucleotides: TGTGCCAGCAGACAGGGCAATCAGCCCCAGCATTTT.

The chain joins TRBV4-2 to TRBJ2-2, with D perhaps TRBD1 (6 bases). The CDR3 has 15 residues. The germline V and J ends were trimmed by 2 bases and 6 bases, with 13 bases remaining between them. CDR1 is LGHNA, CDR2 YNFKEQ, per germline. CDR3 nucleotides: TGTGCCAGCAGCCAAAAAACTAGGGGGTCCGGGGAGCTGTTTTTT. Protein product: CASSQKTRGSGELFF.

This chain joins TRBV4-1 and TRBJ1-2; TRBD1 is a possible D gene (5 bases). The V gene lost 2 bases and the J gene lost 1 base, with 5 bases spanning the gap. Germline V gene sequence: CDR1 MGHRA, CDR2 YSYEKL. This CDR3 is built from 13 residues. CDR3 bases: TGCGCCAGCAGCCAACAGGGTAACTATGGCTACACCTTC. Encoded protein: CASSQQGNYGYTF.

The V gene is TRBV6-5, the J gene TRBJ1-3, with D tentatively TRBD1 (5 bases). Per the germline V gene, CDR1 is MNHEY and CDR2 is SVGAGI. Trimming removed 3 bases from V and 3 bases from J, with 12 bases in between. The CDR3 is 15 amino acids. CDR3 bases: TGTGCCAGCAGTTATAATCCAAGGGGTGGAAACACCATATATTTT. Residues: CASSYNPRGGNTIYF.

The chain couples TRBV9 to TRBJ2-1, with TRBD2 matching over 7 bases. The V and J ends lost 3 bases and 8 bases, in that order; junction bases with no gene match: 5. This CDR3 region has 13 residues. Germline lookup yields CDR1 SGDLS and CDR2 YYNGEE. The DNA of the CDR3 is TGTGCCAGCAGCGCGACTAGCTTGGATGAGCAGTTCTTC. This sequence encodes CASSATSLDEQFF.

V is TRBV29-1 and J is TRBJ2-1; D remains unclear. From germline, CDR1 is SQVTM and CDR2 ANQGSEA. This CDR3 is 12 amino acids long. V gave up 4 bases and J gave up 4 bases, with 8 bases separating them. The CDR3 protein is CSVVVAYNEQFF. The DNA for the CDR3 is TGCAGCGTTGTGGTCGCGTACAATGAGCAGTTCTTC.

The rearrangement links TRBV19 to TRBJ2-3, with 8 bases lining up with TRBD2. Germline V gene data show CDR1 as LNHDA and CDR2 as SQIVND (reference sequence). The CDR3 loop spans 12 amino acids. V lost 5 bases to trimming and J lost 14 bases; unmatched junction nucleotides: 9. The CDR3 loop reads CASSVLAGFTYF. In DNA form, the CDR3 reads TGTGCCAGTAGTGTTCTAGCGGGCTTCACGTATTTT. Combining the CDR3 with reference TRBV19 and TRBJ2-3 gives the whole variable domain DGGITQSPKYLFRKEGQNVTLSCEQNLNHDAMYWYRQDPGQGLRLIYYSQIVNDFQKGDIAEGYSVSREKKESFPLTVTSAQKNPTAFYLCASSVLAGFTYFGPGTRLTVL.

The chain employs TRBV2 and TRBJ1-2, with D perhaps TRBD1 (6 bases). V gave up 5 bases and J gave up 7 bases, with 17 bases separating them. There are 14 residues in the CDR3. CDR1 is SNHLY, CDR2 FYNNEI, per germline. Here the CDR3 reads CASSTGQGPGGYTF. The CDR3 coding sequence is TGTGCCAGCAGTACAGGGCAGGGGCCCGGTGGCTACACCTTC.

There are a few counts of this clone. The CDR3 protein is CSVLDGGQPQHF. DNA of the CDR3: TGCAGCGTCCTGGACGGGGGTCAGCCCCAGCATTTT. The chain combines TRBV29-1 with TRBJ1-5; TRBD1 is a possible D gene (5 bases). The V and J ends lost 6 bases and 6 bases respectively, with 12 bases between them. CDR3 length equals 12 residues. Germline V gene data show CDR1 as SQVTM and CDR2 as ANQGSEA. Based on the CDR3 plus reference TRBV29-1 and TRBJ1-5, the full variable domain is SAVISQKPSRDICQRGTSLTIQCQVDSQVTMMFWYRQQPGQSLTLIATANQGSEATYESGFVIDKFPISRPNLTFSTLTVSNMSPEDSSIYLCSVLDGGQPQHFGDGTRLSIL.

Written as DNA, the CDR3 is TGCGCCAGCAGCACGACAGGGGATGGGGCCGGGGAGCTGTTTTTT. Translated, it gives CASSTTGDGAGELFF. The chain links TRBV5-1 to TRBJ2-2, with 8 bases lining up with TRBD1. Germline V gene data show CDR1 as SGHRS and CDR2 as YFSETQ. Trimming cost V 4 bases and J 6 bases; bases outside gene matches: 8. This CDR3 contains 15 residues.

The chain has TRBV4-3 and TRBJ1-6; TRBD1 aligns across 8 bases. Trimming cost V 4 bases and J 0 bases; bases outside gene matches: 5. This CDR3 has 17 amino acids. Germline V CDR1 and CDR2: LGHNA, YSLEER. CDR3 sequence: CASSRGQGSSYNSPLHF. CDR3 coding DNA: TGCGCCAGCAGCCGTGGACAGGGCAGCTCCTATAATTCACCCCTCCACTTT.

The rearrangement links TRBV16 to TRBJ1-1; 7 bases are shared with TRBD1. The germline gives CDR1 KGHSY, CDR2 FQNENV. V was pared by 4 bases and J by 1 base, with 0 bases of the junction left unmatched. The CDR3 runs 13 residues. The CDR3 protein is CASSRQGNTEAFF. CDR3 DNA: TGTGCCAGCAGCCGACAGGGGAACACTGAAGCTTTCTTT.

This clone has more than one count but fewer than ten. V gene TRBV19 combines with J gene TRBJ1-6; 7 bases fit TRBD1. CDR3 length equals 14 residues. Germline assignment: CDR1 LNHDA and CDR2 SQIVND (reference sequence). Trimming cost V 3 bases and J 9 bases; bases outside gene matches: 5. In DNA form, the CDR3 reads TGTGCCAGTAGTATTGCAGGGGGGACTTCACCCCTCCACTTT. Translated: CASSIAGGTSPLHF.

This clone was seen a handful of times. The rearrangement joins TRBV5-1 to TRBJ2-7, with 8 positions matching TRBD2. Trimming took 1 base from V and 3 from J; bases not matched to a gene: 9. The CDR3 is 16 amino acids. Germline V gene sequence: CDR1 SGHRS, CDR2 YFSETQ. The CDR3: CASSLNPSGLNYEQYV. CDR3 DNA: TGCGCCAGCAGCTTGAACCCTAGCGGGTTAAACTACGAGCAGTACGTC.

V is TRBV5-1 and J is TRBJ2-3; 7 bases align to TRBD2. Germline CDR1 and CDR2: SGHRS and YFSETQ. The CDR3 has 14 residues. Unmatched junction bases numbered 5, after V lost 5 bases and J lost 2 bases. The CDR3 loop reads CASRREDSTDTQYF. In nucleotides, the CDR3 is TGCGCCAGCAGACGGGAGGATTCCACAGATACGCAGTATTTT.

This clone was picked up one time. This chain links TRBV18 with TRBJ1-4; TRBD1 is a possible D gene (6 bases). The V and J ends lost 6 bases and 3 bases respectively, with 14 bases between them. This CDR3 has 15 amino acids. Germline V gene sequence: CDR1 KGHSH, CDR2 LQKENI. The CDR3 DNA sequence: TGTGCCAGCTCCCCCACCGGACAGTCTAATGAAAAACTGTTTTTT. Translating gives CASSPTGQSNEKLFF.

Regarding this clone: The junction departs from germline at one end; a sequencing error may be responsible. The chain carries TRBV2 and TRBJ1-3, with TRBD1 as a possible D gene (6 bases). The germline gives CDR1 SNHLY, CDR2 FYNNEI. The CDR3 contains 15 residues. In DNA, the CDR3 is TGTGCCAGCAGTGAATGGGCAGGGGCTGGAAACACCACATATTTT. It codes for CASSEWAGAGNTTYF.